These T cell receptor beta chains were read from a single sample in a study of brain T cells in children with intractable seizures. The repertoire was sequenced with immunoSEQ multiplex PCR; TCRdb's copy has only in-frame clones and lacks some. The sample records about 110,000 clones, approximately 94% being singletons. This material consisted of peripheral blood, taken at surgery. These receptors originate from a boy under two years old with hemimegalencephaly and intractable seizures. Both conserved end residues are part of each CDR3. A D gene is named only where the DNA matches it firmly. A row's size may be missing; if present it is once, few, many or a size class.

d_call j_call v_call clone_size cdr3_aa cdr3_nt
TRBD2 TRBJ2-1 TRBV9 NA CASSVRTSNEQFF TGTGCCAGCAGCGTAAGGACTAGCAATGAGCAGTTCTTC
NA TRBJ2-7 TRBV5-1 NA CASRRDREQYF TGCGCCAGCAGAAGGGACCGGGAGCAGTACTTC
TRBD2 TRBJ2-1 TRBV19 once CASSAQGIAGGLNEQFF TGTGCCAGTAGTGCCCAGGGTATAGCGGGAGGACTCAATGAGCAGTTCTTC
NA TRBJ1-6 TRBV28 NA CASTSVASSYNSPLHF TGTGCCAGCACTTCGGTCGCCAGCTCCTATAATTCACCCCTCCACTTT
TRBD1 TRBJ1-4 TRBV19 NA CASSLRDSASRPTTNEKLFF TGTGCCAGTAGCCTCCGGGACAGTGCGTCGAGACCCACAACTAATGAAAAACTGTTTTTT
NA TRBJ2-2 TRBV5-1 NA CASSLVEELFF TGCGCCAGCAGCTTGGTGGAGGAGCTGTTTTTT
TRBD2 TRBJ2-6 TRBV7-3 NA CASSQGASGSSGANVLTF TGTGCCAGCAGCCAAGGCGCTAGCGGGAGCTCTGGGGCCAACGTCCTGACTTTC
NA TRBJ1-2 TRBV30 few CAWRSPTGGYTF TGTGCCTGGAGATCTCCGACAGGCGGCTACACCTTC
NA TRBJ2-3 TRBV5-4 NA CASSPRGGTDTQYF TGTGCCAGCAGCCCGCGAGGGGGCACAGATACGCAGTATTTT
NA TRBJ1-1 TRBV7-9 NA CASSLTHTVGTEAFF TGTGCCAGCAGCTTGACCCACACGGTCGGCACTGAAGCTTTCTTT
NA TRBJ2-5 TRBV3-1/TRBV3-2 few CASSHQVGLQETQYF TGTGCCAGCAGCCACCAGGTAGGCCTTCAAGAGACCCAGTACTTC
NA TRBJ1-3 TRBV11-2 NA CASSLEGSAGNTIYF TGTGCCAGCAGCTTAGAGGGGTCAGCTGGAAACACCATATATTTT
NA TRBJ2-1 TRBV28 NA CASSLWDEQFF TGTGCCAGCAGTTTATGGGATGAGCAGTTCTTC
TRBD1 TRBJ2-7 TRBV28 NA CASRGDREPYEQYF TGTGCCAGCAGGGGGGACAGGGAACCCTACGAGCAGTACTTC
TRBD1 TRBJ2-4 TRBV18 NA CASSNTRDRVAKNIQYF TGTGCCAGCTCAAACACCCGGGACAGAGTAGCCAAAAACATTCAGTACTTC
NA TRBJ1-4 TRBV5-1 NA CASSPDREKLFF TGCGCCAGCAGCCCCGACAGGGAAAAACTGTTTTTT
NA TRBJ1-3 TRBV11-2 NA CASSAVGGRGNTIYF TGTGCCAGCAGCGCGGTTGGGGGGCGCGGAAACACCATATATTTT
NA TRBJ1-2 TRBV5-6 NA CASSLAPLARYGYTF TGTGCCAGCAGCTTGGCTCCCCTCGCCAGGTATGGCTACACCTTC
NA TRBJ1-5 TRBV28 NA CASSFISDQPQHF TGTGCCAGCAGTTTTATTTCCGATCAGCCCCAGCATTTT
NA TRBJ2-7 TRBV4-1 NA CASSQEVVYEQYF TGCGCCAGCAGCCAGGAAGTGGTTTACGAGCAGTACTTC
NA TRBJ1-1 TRBV6-5 NA CASAPRARGTEAFF TGTGCCAGCGCTCCGAGGGCGAGGGGCACTGAAGCTTTCTTT
NA TRBJ1-5 TRBV19 NA CASSIRTLGSGNQPQHF TGTGCCAGTAGTATCCGGACACTCGGTAGTGGCAATCAGCCCCAGCATTTT
NA TRBJ2-3 TRBV6-1 NA CASSESRYPTDTQYF TGTGCCAGCAGTGAAAGCCGGTATCCCACAGATACGCAGTATTTT
TRBD2 TRBJ2-1 TRBV5-5 NA CASSAPPGGAEQFF TGTGCCAGCAGCGCTCCCCCGGGGGGGGCTGAGCAGTTCTTC
TRBD1 TRBJ2-7 TRBV29-1 once CSVEVRTGFNEQYF TGCAGCGTTGAAGTCCGGACAGGGTTTAACGAGCAGTACTTC
TRBD1 TRBJ2-5 TRBV6-6 NA CASSSHRGLIETQYF TGTGCCAGCAGTTCACACAGGGGGCTTATAGAGACCCAGTACTTC
NA TRBJ2-7 TRBV25-1 NA CASSESYGGYEQYF TGTGCCAGCAGTGAATCTTACGGAGGGTACGAGCAGTACTTC
TRBD1 TRBJ1-1 TRBV27 NA CASSRTGRGSTEAFF TGTGCCAGCAGTCGGACAGGGCGAGGGAGCACTGAAGCTTTCTTT
TRBD1 TRBJ1-1 TRBV6-5 NA CASRPTGDTEAFF TGTGCCAGCAGACCGACAGGGGACACTGAAGCTTTCTTT
TRBD1 TRBJ1-1 TRBV28 NA CASSFLPGTGGTEAFF TGTGCCAGCAGTTTCCTTCCCGGGACAGGGGGCACTGAAGCTTTCTTT